The next 20 T cell receptor beta chains were all read from a single sample in a study of blood T cell repertoires in COVID-19 (dated by TCRdb to the early 2020s). Library creation used the immunoSEQ multiplex PCR assay. TCRdb retrieved this table from immuneACCESS and kept in-frame rearrangements only. Not all clones are present; in checked studies, unresolved V genes account for under half, and no reason is known for the remainder. The sample contains roughly 200,000 clones, 86% of them found a single time. The ten most abundant clones make up approximately 5% of the sample. The source material was PBMCs or T cells enriched from blood (not recorded which). The receptors derive from a man in his forties or fifties with acute COVID-19.

The chain carries TRBV7-3 and TRBJ2-1; TRBD2 aligns across 7 bases. V shed 6 bases, J shed 4 bases, and the junction held 12 bases outside the gene matches. This CDR3 is 16 amino acids long. From germline, CDR1 is SGHTA and CDR2 FQGTGA. The CDR3 DNA reads TGTGCCAGCAGTCAAAGCGCGGGAGCTGGATACAATGAGCAGTTCTTC. Translated, it gives CASSQSAGAGYNEQFF.

The gene calls are TRBV25-1 and TRBJ2-3; D perhaps matches TRBD2 (6 bases). Germline CDR1 and CDR2: MGHDK and SYGVNS. The length of the CDR3 is 17 residues. V lost 3 bases to trimming and J lost 4 bases, with 20 bases between them. The CDR3 sequence is CASSDRRTTSRADTQYF. The CDR3 DNA reads as TGTGCCAGCAGTGACCGGCGGACTACATCGAGGGCAGATACGCAGTATTTT.

This clone has only a few counts. The gene calls are TRBV15 and TRBJ2-6; possible D gene TRBD1, 5 bases. Trimming pared 2 bases from V and 2 bases from J, leaving 13 bases between. CDR3 length: 17 residues. Germline V lookup: CDR1 LNHNV, CDR2 YYDKDF (reference sequence). In DNA form, the CDR3 reads TGTGCCACCAGCAGACCTACAGGTATCGCTGGGGCCAACGTCCTGACTTTC. It is translated as CATSRPTGIAGANVLTF.

The chain carries TRBV28 and TRBJ1-1, with TRBD1 identical over 8 bases. With 6 bases clipped from V and 0 bases from J, the junction kept 6 bases outside the gene matches. Germline CDR1 is MDHEN and CDR2 is SYDVKM. The CDR3 has 15 residues. CDR3 in amino acids: CASSHPTGVNTEAFF. The DNA of the CDR3 is TGTGCCAGCAGCCACCCGACAGGGGTGAACACTGAAGCTTTCTTT.

The J gene is TRBJ1-5, the V gene TRBV6-5, with TRBD1 matching over 7 bases. The CDR3 sequence is 14 residues long. CDR1 and CDR2 from the germline V gene are MNHEY and SVGAGI. After removal of 4 bases from V and 9 bases from J, the junction contained 9 bases not matched to a gene. The chain's CDR3 is CASSFRTGIRPQHF. For the CDR3, the DNA is TGTGCCAGCAGTTTTCGGACAGGAATCCGGCCCCAGCATTTT.

This chain uses TRBV14 with TRBJ2-2, with 11 bases aligning to TRBD2. V was clipped by 4 bases and J by 6 bases; unmatched bases: 7. Germline values: CDR1 SGHDN, CDR2 FVKESK. The CDR3 runs 16 residues. CDR3 bases: TGTGCCAGCAGCCGAAGACCACTAGCGGGAGCCGGGGAGCTGTTTTTT. Amino acids: CASSRRPLAGAGELFF.

The V gene is TRBV7-2, the J gene TRBJ1-1; 10 nucleotides align to TRBD1. Germline-derived CDR1 and CDR2 are SGHTA and FQGNSA. Trimming at V came to 2 bases and at J to 4 bases, leaving 10 bases not matched to a gene. CDR3 length: 17 amino acids. This chain's CDR3 is CASSLRDRGSFGTEAFF. CDR3 nucleotide sequence: TGTGCCAGCAGCTTACGGGACAGGGGTTCGTTCGGCACTGAAGCTTTCTTT. The variable domain in full, with the rest retrieved from reference TRBV7-2 and TRBJ1-1, is GAGVSQSPSNKVTEKGKDVELRCDPISGHTALYWYRQSLGQGLEFLIYFQGNSAPDKSGLPSDRFSAERTGGSVSTLTIQRTQQEDSAVYLCASSLRDRGSFGTEAFFGQGTRLTVV.

This rearrangement joins TRBV6-5 to TRBJ2-3; TRBD1 matches 8 bases. The germline CDR1 and CDR2 sequences are MNHEY and SVGAGI. The CDR3 runs 14 residues. DNA of the CDR3: TGTGGCTTCTGGAGGGGCAGGGGGCCCGATACGCAGTATTTT. Translated: CGFWRGRGPDTQYF.

The V and J genes are TRBV27 and TRBJ2-2; 8 bases are shared with TRBD1. This CDR3 has 13 amino acids. The V and J ends lost 4 bases and 6 bases, in that order; junction bases with no gene match: 1. Germline CDR1 reads MNHEY; CDR2 reads SMNVEV (reference sequence). The CDR3, as DNA: TGTGCCAGCAGTTCGACAGGGGCCGGGGAGCTGTTTTTT. Its translation: CASSSTGAGELFF.

The chain employs TRBV3-1 (or the pseudogene TRBV3-2) and TRBJ2-7; a weak D match, TRBD1 (7 bases). The length of the CDR3 is 14 residues. Germline lookup yields CDR1 LGHDT and CDR2 YNNKEL (reference sequence). The ends were cut back, 7 bases at V and 3 bases at J, with 16 bases in the middle. DNA of the CDR3: TGTGCCAGCATCGGGAGACAGGGCTTCTACGAGCAGTACTTC. This gives the protein CASIGRQGFYEQYF.

This clone was observed at least ten times. V and J are TRBV30 and TRBJ1-1, with TRBD1 matching over 7 bases. The ends lost 1 base at V and 0 bases at J; junction bases unmatched: 11. The CDR3 consists of 17 residues. Germline V gives CDR1 GTSNPN, CDR2 SVGIG (reference sequence). In DNA, the CDR3 is TGTGCCTGGAGTGCCGGTCGGCAACAGGGGCTGAACACTGAAGCTTTCTTT. As protein: CAWSAGRQQGLNTEAFF.

This clone turned up a few times. The V call is TRBV3-1 (or the pseudogene TRBV3-2), the J call TRBJ1-5; 8 nucleotides align to TRBD1. Germline V gene data show CDR1 as LGHDT and CDR2 as YNNKEL (reference sequence). V shed 4 bases, J shed 2 bases, and the junction held 1 base outside the gene matches. The CDR3 loop spans 14 amino acids. The CDR3 spells CASSPGQGNQPQHF. In nucleotides, the CDR3 is TGTGCCAGCAGCCCGGGACAGGGCAATCAGCCCCAGCATTTT.

The chain is built from TRBV3-1 (or the pseudogene TRBV3-2) and TRBJ2-7, with 9 positions matching TRBD1. This CDR3 has 13 amino acids. Trimming cost V 6 bases and J 6 bases; bases outside gene matches: 6. From germline, CDR1 is LGHDT and CDR2 YNNKEL (reference sequence). For the CDR3, the DNA is TGTGCCAGCAGAACCACAGGGGGCCTCGAGCAGTACTTC. Translating gives CASRTTGGLEQYF.

This clone was found once. The genes are TRBV3-1 (or the pseudogene TRBV3-2) and TRBJ2-7; D ambiguous. Trimming stripped 2 bases from V and 4 bases from J, with 6 bases between. The germline V gene encodes CDR1 LGHDT and CDR2 YNNKEL (reference sequence). CDR3 length: 12 amino acids. The CDR3 nucleotides read TGTGCCAGCAGCCAATTAGAGTACGAGCAGTACTTC. Translated: CASSQLEYEQYF.

This sequence joins TRBV2 and TRBJ1-2, with TRBD1 as a possible D gene (6 bases). The CDR3 is 15 residues long. V dropped 4 bases and J dropped 7 bases, with 19 bases sitting between them. The V gene's germline CDR1 is SNHLY and CDR2 FYNNEI. CDR3 in amino acids: CASSVGARRSGGYTF. The CDR3 nucleotides read TGTGCCAGCAGTGTGGGGGCCAGACGCAGCGGTGGCTACACCTTC.

The J gene is TRBJ2-1, the V gene TRBV2; 7 nucleotides align to TRBD2. J lost 4 bases, V lost 5 bases, and 2 bases had no gene match. This CDR3 has 13 residues. The V gene's germline CDR1 is SNHLY and CDR2 FYNNEI. In nucleotides, the CDR3 is TGTGCCAGCAGTCTAGCGGAGTACAATGAGCAGTTCTTC. Its translation: CASSLAEYNEQFF. Filled out from reference TRBV2 and TRBJ2-1, the complete variable domain reads EPEVTQTPSHQVTQMGQEVILRCVPISNHLYFYWYRQILGQKVEFLVSFYNNEISEKSEIFDDQFSVERPDGSNFTLKIRSTKLEDSAMYFCASSLAEYNEQFFGPGTRLTVL.

The chain has TRBV6-5 and TRBJ1-5; the match to TRBD1 covers 7 bases. The CDR3 totals 15 residues. The V segment lost 3 bases and the J segment 0 bases; nucleotides outside the gene matches: 2. Germline CDR1 is MNHEY and CDR2 is SVGAGI. The CDR3 DNA reads as TGTGCCAGCAGTTATGGACAGGATAGCAATCAGCCCCAGCATTTT. Residues: CASSYGQDSNQPQHF.

The rearrangement links TRBV7-9 to TRBJ1-3, with D perhaps matching TRBD1 (6 bases). This CDR3 spans 17 amino acids. The V end was cut by 1 base, the J end by 4 bases, with 17 bases between. Germline CDR1 and CDR2: SEHNR and FQNEAQ (reference sequence). DNA for the CDR3: TGTGCCAGCAGCTTAGTCTGGGACACCGAGTCCGGAAACACCATATATTTT. It encodes CASSLVWDTESGNTIYF.

The gene calls are TRBV6-6 and TRBJ2-2; the D gene is possibly TRBD2 (5 bases). CDR1 MNHNY and CDR2 SVGAGI come from the germline V gene (reference sequence). The CDR3 runs to 17 residues. V lost 5 bases and J 7 bases, leaving 23 bases between the germline ends. As DNA, the CDR3 is TGTGCCAGCAGTCCTGACTGGCCTGGAGGAGGAGGCGGGGAGCTGTTTTTT. Protein: CASSPDWPGGGGGELFF.

In this sample, this clone turned up once. This chain uses TRBV6-2 or TRBV6-3 with TRBJ2-5; 9 bases agree with TRBD1. The V and J ends lost 6 bases and 4 bases, in that order; junction bases with no gene match: 9. Germline loops: CDR1 MNHEY, CDR2 SVGEGT. This CDR3 has 15 residues. DNA of the CDR3: TGTGCCAGCAGCCTAAGAGGACAGGGGTCAGAGACCCAGTACTTC. Protein sequence: CASSLRGQGSETQYF.